These T cell receptor beta chains were read from a single sample in a study of T cells after yellow fever vaccination. In TCRdb, the 5' RACE reads were re-called with MiXCR into one record per CDR3 protein. Of about 320,000 distinct CDR3 sequences in the sample, approximately 12% are singletons; the top ten hold 2.5% to 4%. The sample was CD4+ T cells sorted from PBMCs, taken 15 days after the yellow fever booster vaccination. Receptor source: a man aged 18-30 years who received the YFV17D yellow fever vaccine. CDR3s include the opening cysteine and the closing phenylalanine or tryptophan. A D gene is named only where the DNA matches it firmly. Clone size is stated in some rows and not others, as once, few, many or a class when expanded.

D gene	J gene	V gene	clone size	CDR3 protein	CDR3 DNA
-	TRBJ2-1	TRBV2	few	CASSVGANEQFF	TGTGCCAGCAGTGTAGGGGCCAATGAGCAGTTCTTC
-	TRBJ2-1	TRBV20-1	few	CSATGAQRFF	TGCAGTGCTACGGGAGCCCAACGGTTCTTC
TRBD1	TRBJ1-2	TRBV15	-	CATSSGQGVLHGYTF	TGTGCCACCAGCAGCGGACAGGGAGTTCTCCATGGCTACACCTTC
-	TRBJ2-5	TRBV20-1	-	CSARVAMSLETQYF	TGCAGTGCTAGAGTGGCGATGTCCCTGGAGACCCAGTACTTC
TRBD2	TRBJ2-3	TRBV20-1	few	CSARDLAGGFLEDTQYF	TGCAGTGCTAGAGATCTAGCGGGAGGCTTCTTGGAAGATACGCAGTATTTT
-	TRBJ1-4	TRBV6-1	few	CASSEWTNEKLFF	TGTGCCAGCAGTGAATGGACTAATGAAAAACTGTTTTTT
TRBD2	TRBJ2-3	TRBV5-4	-	CASSNPSGGRTDTQYF	TGTGCCAGCAGCAACCCAAGCGGGGGCCGCACAGATACGCAGTATTTT
-	TRBJ2-3	TRBV7-2	many	CASSPRGSAPPDTQYF	TGTGCCAGCAGCCCCCGGGGTAGCGCCCCCCCAGATACGCAGTATTTT
TRBD1	TRBJ2-2	TRBV28	-	CASLLGQGTGELFF	TGTGCCAGCCTCCTGGGACAGGGCACCGGGGAGCTGTTTTTT
TRBD2	TRBJ2-1	TRBV5-6	-	CASSFQSSGGSSSYNEQFF	TGTGCCAGCAGCTTCCAATCCTCCGGGGGGTCGTCCTCCTACAATGAGCAGTTCTTC
-	TRBJ2-7	TRBV12-3/TRBV12-4	-	CASRLGRDHSYEQYF	TGTGCCAGCAGGCTCGGCCGGGACCACTCCTACGAGCAGTACTTC
TRBD1	TRBJ2-2	TRBV18	-	CASSTTGKRAGELFF	TGTGCCAGCTCAACGACAGGGAAAAGGGCCGGGGAGCTGTTTTTT
-	TRBJ1-6	TRBV27	-	CASSLQGYGSPLHF	TGTGCCAGCAGTTTACAGGGGTACGGTTCACCCCTCCACTTT
TRBD2	TRBJ2-1	TRBV4-1	-	CASSQPTSGGGHEQFF	TGCGCCAGCAGCCAGCCAACTAGCGGGGGGGGTCATGAGCAGTTCTTC
-	TRBJ1-3	TRBV4-3	-	CASSQEGDTSGNTIYF	TGCGCCAGCAGCCAAGAGGGGGACACTTCTGGAAACACCATATATTTT
TRBD2	TRBJ2-3	TRBV6-5	-	CASSYQAGASTDTQYF	TGTGCCAGCAGTTACCAAGCGGGGGCGAGCACAGATACGCAGTATTTT
-	TRBJ1-2	TRBV5-1	few	CASSKTGPERANYGYTF	TGCGCCAGCAGCAAAACAGGCCCAGAAAGAGCTAACTATGGCTACACCTTC
TRBD1	TRBJ1-2	TRBV18	-	CASSPWTGGDGYTF	TGTGCCAGCTCACCTTGGACAGGGGGAGACGGCTACACCTTC
-	TRBJ1-1	TRBV10-3	few	CAIGGPNTEAFF	TGTGCCATCGGGGGACCGAACACTGAAGCTTTCTTT
-	TRBJ2-1	TRBV15	few	CATSSGTHPNEQFF	TGTGCCACCAGCAGTGGCACCCATCCCAATGAGCAGTTCTTC
TRBD2	TRBJ2-3	TRBV20-1	many	CSARLAGTDTQYF	TGCAGTGCTAGGCTAGCGGGCACAGATACGCAGTATTTT
-	TRBJ1-1	TRBV5-1	many	CASSIQGGGTEAFF	TGCGCCAGCAGCATACAGGGAGGCGGCACTGAAGCTTTCTTT
-	TRBJ2-3	TRBV19	few	CASRVAGSDTQYF	TGTGCCAGTAGGGTGGCGGGGTCAGATACGCAGTATTTT
-	TRBJ2-3	TRBV7-2	few	CASSPLATGADTQYF	TGTGCCAGCAGCCCATTAGCAACTGGGGCAGATACGCAGTATTTT
TRBD2	TRBJ2-7	TRBV18	few	CASSPSGGGYEQYF	TGTGCCAGCTCACCAAGCGGGGGAGGATACGAGCAGTACTTC
-	TRBJ1-4	TRBV12-3/TRBV12-4	-	CASSPGGYWVAPLF	TGTGCCAGCAGCCCGGGGGGGTATTGGGTTGCCCCCCTTTTT
TRBD1	TRBJ1-4	TRBV7-9	-	CASSPGQGATNEKLFF	TGTGCCAGCAGCCCGGGACAGGGGGCGACTAATGAAAAACTGTTTTTT
TRBD1	TRBJ2-7	TRBV10-2	-	CASMRGQGSSYEQYF	TGCGCCAGCATGAGGGGACAGGGAAGCTCCTACGAGCAGTACTTC
-	TRBJ2-3	TRBV19	many	CASSIGDTQYF	TGTGCCAGCTCAATCGGAGATACGCAGTATTTT
-	TRBJ1-2	TRBV5-4	-	CASSLVEASYGYTF	TGTGCCAGCAGCTTGGTGGAGGCTAGCTATGGCTACACCTTC
-	TRBJ1-2	TRBV20-1	few	CSGDPNYGYTF	TGCAGTGGTGATCCCAACTATGGCTACACCTTC
-	TRBJ2-6	TRBV5-1	few	CASSPDSHSGANVLTF	TGCGCCAGCAGCCCGGACAGTCATTCTGGGGCCAACGTCCTGACTTTC
-	TRBJ1-4	TRBV30	few	CAWSRPDPNEKLFF	TGTGCCTGGAGTCGTCCCGACCCCAATGAAAAACTGTTTTTT
TRBD2	TRBJ2-3	TRBV20-1	few	CSARASGGSTDTQYF	TGCAGTGCTAGGGCTAGCGGGGGAAGCACAGATACGCAGTATTTT
-	TRBJ2-4	TRBV28	-	CASTELAKNIQYF	TGTGCCAGCACCGAATTAGCCAAAAACATTCAGTACTTC
-	TRBJ2-2	TRBV28	few	CASTQNTGELFF	TGTGCCAGCACCCAGAACACCGGGGAGCTGTTTTTT